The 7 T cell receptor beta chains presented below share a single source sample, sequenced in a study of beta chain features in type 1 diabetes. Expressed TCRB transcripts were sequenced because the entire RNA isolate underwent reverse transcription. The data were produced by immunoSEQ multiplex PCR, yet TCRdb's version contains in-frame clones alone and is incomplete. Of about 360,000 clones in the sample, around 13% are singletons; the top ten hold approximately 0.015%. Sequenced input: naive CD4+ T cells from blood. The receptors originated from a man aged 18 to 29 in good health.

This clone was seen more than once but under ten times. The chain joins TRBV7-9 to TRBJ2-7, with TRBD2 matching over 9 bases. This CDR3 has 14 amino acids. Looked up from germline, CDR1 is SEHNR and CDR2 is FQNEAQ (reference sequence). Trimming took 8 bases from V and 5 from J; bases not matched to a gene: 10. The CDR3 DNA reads TGTGCCAGCCGACGTAGCGGGAGTACTCACGAGCAGTACTTC. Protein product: CASRRSGSTHEQYF.

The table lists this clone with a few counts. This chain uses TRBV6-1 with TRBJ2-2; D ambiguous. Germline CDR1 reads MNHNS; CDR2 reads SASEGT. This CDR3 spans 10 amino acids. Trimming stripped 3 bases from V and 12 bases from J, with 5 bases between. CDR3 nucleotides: TGTGCCAGCAGTGAGACTCAGCTGTTTTTT. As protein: CASSETQLFF.

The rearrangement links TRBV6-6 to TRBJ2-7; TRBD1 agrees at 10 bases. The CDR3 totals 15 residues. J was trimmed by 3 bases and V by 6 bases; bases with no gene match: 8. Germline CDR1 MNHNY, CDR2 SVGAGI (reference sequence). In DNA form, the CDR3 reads TGTGCCAGCAGCCGAGGGACAGGGGCCAACTACGAGCAGTACTTC. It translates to CASSRGTGANYEQYF.

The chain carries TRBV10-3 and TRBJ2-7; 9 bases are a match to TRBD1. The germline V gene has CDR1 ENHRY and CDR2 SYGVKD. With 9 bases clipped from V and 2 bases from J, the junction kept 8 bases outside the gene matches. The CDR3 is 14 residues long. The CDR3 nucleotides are TGTGCCATAAAAGAGGGACAGGGTGCCTACGAGCAGTACTTC. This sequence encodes CAIKEGQGAYEQYF.

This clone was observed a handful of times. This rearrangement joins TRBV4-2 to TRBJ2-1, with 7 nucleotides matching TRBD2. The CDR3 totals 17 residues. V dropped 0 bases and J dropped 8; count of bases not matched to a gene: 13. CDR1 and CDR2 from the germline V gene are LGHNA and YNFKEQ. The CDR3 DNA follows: TGTGCCAGCAGCCAAGATCGGGAAGCGGGACCGGTGGATGAGCAGTTCTTC. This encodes CASSQDREAGPVDEQFF.

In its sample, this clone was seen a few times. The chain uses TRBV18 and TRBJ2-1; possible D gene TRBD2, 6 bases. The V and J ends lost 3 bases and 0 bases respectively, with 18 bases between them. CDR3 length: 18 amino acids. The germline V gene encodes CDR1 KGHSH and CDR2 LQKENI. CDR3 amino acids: CASSPRELALSSYNEQFF. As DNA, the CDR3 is TGTGCCAGCTCACCCCGGGAACTAGCCCTGAGCTCCTACAATGAGCAGTTCTTC.

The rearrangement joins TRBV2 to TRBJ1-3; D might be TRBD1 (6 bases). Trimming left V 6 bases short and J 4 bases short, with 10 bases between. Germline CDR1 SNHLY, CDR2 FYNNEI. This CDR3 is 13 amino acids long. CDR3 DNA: TGTGCCAGCAGGACAGGTATCGGAAACACCATATATTTT. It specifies CASRTGIGNTIYF.